This T cell receptor (beta chain) was captured by sequencing in a study of blood T cells in healthy people across ages. A sample-barcoded 5' primer and a J-beta primer mix were used in a second PCR of about 7 to 12 cycles. In TCRdb, the 5' RACE reads were re-called with MiXCR into one record per CDR3 protein. This table has 1.5 million to 2 million distinct CDR3 sequences, more than 35% appearing once. The sequenced sample was blood. The clonotype comes from a human donor in good health.

The CDR3 here is CASSGSRERLNTGELFF. CDR3 sequence (DNA): TGTGCCAGCAGCGGCTCGAGGGAACGACTAAACACCGGGGAGCTGTTTTTT. This chain joins TRBV11-2 and TRBJ2-2, with D perhaps matching TRBD2 (5 bases). V was pared by 5 bases and J by 2 bases, with 18 bases between. The CDR3 has 17 residues. Germline assignment: CDR1 SGHAT and CDR2 FQNNGV.